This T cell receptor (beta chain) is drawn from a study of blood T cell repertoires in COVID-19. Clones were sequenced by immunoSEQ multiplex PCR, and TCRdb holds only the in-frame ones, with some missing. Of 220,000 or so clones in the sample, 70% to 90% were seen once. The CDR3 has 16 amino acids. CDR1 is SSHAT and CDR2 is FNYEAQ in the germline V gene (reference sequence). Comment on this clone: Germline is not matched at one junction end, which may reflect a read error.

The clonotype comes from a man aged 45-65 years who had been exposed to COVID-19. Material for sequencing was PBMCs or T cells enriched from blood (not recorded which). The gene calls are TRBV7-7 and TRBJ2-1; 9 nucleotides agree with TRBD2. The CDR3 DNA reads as TGTGCTAGCAGCTTAGGTCCGCGGGGGGGCCCTAATGAGCAGTTCTTC. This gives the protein CASSLGPRGGPNEQFF.